This T cell receptor beta chain was obtained from a study of blood T cell repertoires in COVID-19. Here immunoSEQ multiplex PCR was the method, and the copy in TCRdb shows in-frame clones only, minus some. The sample holds over 150,000 clones, around 80% seen once. The germline CDR1 and CDR2 sequences are SNHLY and FYNNEI. The CDR3 has 17 residues. Germline trimming cut 7 bases from V and 0 bases from J; bases unmatched to any gene: 7. The chain has TRBV2 and TRBJ2-6; TRBD1 matches at 9 bases. The clonotype originates from a man aged 50 or older who had recovered from COVID-19. The sample consisted of PBMCs or T cells enriched from blood (not recorded which). Here the CDR3 DNA reads TGTGCCAGCACAAGGGACAGGGTACCCTCTGGGGCCAACGTCCTGACTTTC. Encoded protein: CASTRDRVPSGANVLTF.